The entry below describes one T cell receptor beta chain. This entry belongs to a study of blood T cell repertoires in COVID-19. Across the whole study: Samples representing acute and convalescent COVID-19 were sourced from the United States, Italy and Spain.

Participant age was about 18 to 89 years, and participants resided in roughly 24 US areas. Clinical histories supplied by participants themselves formed the basis of cohort assignment. For recovered donors of Cohort 3, there were two negative PCRs, clearance, or symptom resolution. Clones were sequenced by immunoSEQ multiplex PCR, and TCRdb holds only the in-frame ones, with some missing. The sample includes approximately 240,000 clones, approximately 90% of them seen just once. The sample taken for sequencing was PBMCs or T cells enriched from blood (not recorded which). The TCR sequence derives from a woman under 30 who had recovered from COVID-19.

CDR3 protein: CASSQGQGGRETQYF. The CDR3 region has the DNA TGTGCCAGCAGCCAAGGACAGGGCGGGAGGGAGACCCAGTACTTC. This chain joins TRBV14 and TRBJ2-5, with D possibly TRBD2 on 8 matching bases. The CDR3 is 15 amino acids. The V end was cut by 1 base, the J end by 5 bases, with 14 bases between. Germline V gene lookup returns CDR1 SGHDN and CDR2 FVKESK.